The 31 T cell receptor beta chains below come from one sample, sequenced in a study of response to subunit inactivated influenza vaccine. TCRdb re-called the RT-PCR reads with MiXCR, one entry per CDR3 protein. The table includes about 780,000 distinct CDR3 sequences, less than 20% detected once. The specimen comprised PBMCs from blood, sampled roughly 5 days after vaccination. The source of these receptors is a man in his forties or fifties who received an inactivated influenza vaccine.

A few counts support this clonotype. The chain recombines TRBV10-2 with TRBJ2-5; a weak D match, TRBD2 (7 bases). There are 14 residues in the CDR3. The germline CDR1 and CDR2 sequences are WSHSY and SAAADI. Trimming took 6 bases from V and 1 from J, leaving 12 bases between them. The CDR3 coding sequence is TGCGCCAGCAGAGGGGGACTAACCCAAGAGACCCAGTACTTC. This encodes CASRGGLTQETQYF.

This clonotype was detected only a few times. The chain links TRBV4-3 to TRBJ2-1, with 9 bases lining up with TRBD2. The CDR3 extends over 18 amino acids. Per the germline V gene, CDR1 is LGHNA and CDR2 is YSLEER. Germline trimming cut 0 bases from V and 4 bases from J; bases unmatched to any gene: 10. CDR3 nucleotides: TGCGCCAGCAGCCAAGATCTCCCAATTAGCGGGAGTTACAATGAGCAGTTCTTC. Amino acid sequence: CASSQDLPISGSYNEQFF.

This clonotype was observed a handful of times. The CDR3 DNA sequence: TGCAGTGCCAAGGGGTTCGTGGGTAACAACAATGAGCAGTTCTTC. This translates into CSAKGFVGNNNEQFF. V gene TRBV20-1 combines with J gene TRBJ2-1; tentative D call: TRBD1 (5 bases). Deletions cut 6 bases from V and 5 bases from J, with 20 bases between. CDR1 DFQATT and CDR2 SNEGSKA come from the germline V gene (reference sequence). This CDR3 is 15 amino acids long.

The chain has TRBV28 and TRBJ2-1; unclear D gene. CDR1 and CDR2 (germline): MDHEN, SYDVKM. Trimming removed 6 bases from V and 5 bases from J, with 11 bases in between. The CDR3 has 13 amino acids. The CDR3 reads CASRLSLDNEQFF. The CDR3 DNA is TGTGCCAGCAGGCTGAGTTTGGACAATGAGCAGTTCTTC.

This sequence joins TRBV5-1 and TRBJ2-3; a possible D gene is TRBD1 (6 bases). The CDR3 runs to 12 residues. Germline-derived CDR1 and CDR2 are SGHRS and YFSETQ. The ends were cut back, 7 bases at V and 5 bases at J, with 11 bases in the middle. CDR3: CASGQGQDTQYF. Written as DNA, the CDR3 is TGCGCCAGCGGGCAGGGACAAGATACGCAGTATTTT.

Only a few counts were recorded for this clonotype. V and J are TRBV5-1 and TRBJ2-3; no definite D call. Looked up from germline, CDR1 is SGHRS and CDR2 is YFSETQ. CDR3 length: 12 amino acids. V was trimmed by 3 bases and J by 7 bases, leaving 9 bases between them. Here the CDR3 DNA reads TGCGCCAGCAGCTCAGACGTACATACGCAGTATTTT. Amino acids: CASSSDVHTQYF.

A remark on this clonotype: This may stem from a read error, because a much larger clone lies one nucleotide away. The chain carries TRBV6-1 and TRBJ2-7; 7 positions agree with TRBD2. The J segment lost 6 bases and the V segment lost 5 bases, leaving 7 bases of the junction unmatched. The CDR3 sequence is 13 residues long. Germline CDR1 MNHNS, CDR2 SASEGT. CDR3 region: CASSSQGGFEQYF. For the CDR3, the DNA is TGTGCCAGCAGTAGTCAGGGAGGGTTCGAGCAGTACTTC.

The chain recombines TRBV10-3 with TRBJ1-1, with a possible D match to TRBD1 (5 bases). V dropped 6 bases and J dropped 2 bases, with 13 bases sitting between them. The length of the CDR3 is 14 residues. Germline CDR1 and CDR2: ENHRY and SYGVKD. Written as DNA, the CDR3 is TGTGCCATCAGCGGGGGGAGGGGAAACACTGAAGCTTTCTTT. As protein: CAISGGRGNTEAFF.

A few counts support this clonotype. The chain couples TRBV29-1 to TRBJ2-2; 10 nucleotides line up with TRBD2. Trimming removed 6 bases from V and 2 bases from J; junction bases left unmatched: 12. Per germline, CDR1 SQVTM and CDR2 ANQGSEA. The CDR3 is made up of 17 amino acids. CDR3 nucleotides: TGCAGCGTGGAATTAGCGGGGGGCCCCCAAAACACCGGGGAGCTGTTTTTT. It encodes CSVELAGGPQNTGELFF.

The chain combines TRBV6-2 or TRBV6-3 with TRBJ2-2, with TRBD1 matching over 7 bases. CDR3 length equals 15 residues. In germline, CDR1 is MNHEY, CDR2 SVGEGT. V shed 0 bases, J shed 8 bases, and the junction held 6 bases outside the gene matches. CDR3 sequence: CASSYSSGGAGELFF. DNA for the CDR3: TGTGCCAGCAGTTACTCTTCAGGGGGAGCAGGGGAGCTGTTTTTT.

This rearrangement joins TRBV5-1 to TRBJ2-7; TRBD2 aligns across 10 bases. The CDR3 extends over 16 amino acids. Germline CDR1 SGHRS, CDR2 YFSETQ. Trimming took 2 bases from V and 4 from J; bases not matched to a gene: 9. As DNA, the CDR3 is TGCGCCAGCAGCTTAGGAGGGACTAGCGCCTCTTACGAGCAGTACTTC. It is translated as CASSLGGTSASYEQYF.

The CDR3: CASSQGGTGSYNEQFF. The CDR3 nucleotides read TGCGCCAGCAGCCAAGGAGGGACGGGATCCTACAATGAGCAGTTCTTC. The chain uses TRBV4-3 and TRBJ2-1; D may be TRBD1 or TRBD2 (5 bases each). CDR3 length: 16 residues. Trimming pared 1 base from V and 1 base from J, leaving 11 bases between. Germline CDR1 and CDR2: LGHNA and YSLEER.

This clonotype has more than one count but fewer than ten. The gene calls are TRBV4-3 and TRBJ1-5; tentative D call: TRBD1 (5 bases). The germline V and J ends were trimmed by 0 bases and 5 bases, with 11 bases remaining between them. This CDR3 region has 15 residues. From germline, CDR1 is LGHNA and CDR2 YSLEER. The CDR3 is CASSQDGGRDQPQHF. The CDR3 DNA is TGCGCCAGCAGCCAAGATGGGGGAAGGGATCAGCCCCAGCATTTT.

This chain connects TRBV5-1 to TRBJ2-5; D possibly uses TRBD1 or TRBD2 (5 bases each). Germline-derived CDR1 and CDR2 are SGHRS and YFSETQ. The CDR3 consists of 15 residues. V gave up 5 bases and J gave up 5 bases, with 19 bases separating them. The CDR3 sequence: CASSTRPGRYETQYF. CDR3 nucleotides: TGCGCCAGCAGTACCAGGCCAGGGAGATATGAGACCCAGTACTTC.

This clonotype was counted between two and nine times. This rearrangement joins TRBV29-1 to TRBJ1-2; tentatively, D is TRBD1 (5 bases). The germline V gene encodes CDR1 SQVTM and CDR2 ANQGSEA. The CDR3 length is 11 residues. The V end lost 4 bases, the J end lost 4 bases, and 7 bases lay between the germline ends. CDR3 in amino acids: CSVGQSYGYTF. CDR3 DNA: TGCAGCGTTGGACAGAGCTATGGCTACACCTTC.

The rearrangement uses TRBV29-1 and TRBJ2-1; D may correspond to TRBD1 or TRBD2 (6 bases each). This CDR3 has 12 amino acids. Trimming cost V 6 bases and J 12 bases, with 18 bases left between them. CDR1 SQVTM and CDR2 ANQGSEA come from the germline V gene. The CDR3 DNA reads as TGCAGCGTGGGCGCCGGAGGGGGAGGGCAGTTCTTC. This sequence encodes CSVGAGGGGQFF.

This clonotype was recorded at least ten times. The chain uses TRBV5-1 and TRBJ2-1; 14 bases fit TRBD2. Germline trimming cut 7 bases from V and 8 bases from J; bases unmatched to any gene: 11. CDR1 and CDR2 from the germline V gene are SGHRS and YFSETQ. CDR3 length equals 16 residues. The CDR3 region is CASARLAGGSFHEQFF. Here the CDR3 DNA reads TGCGCCAGCGCTAGACTAGCGGGAGGGTCGTTCCATGAGCAGTTCTTC.

This clonotype was observed many times. The gene calls are TRBV5-1 and TRBJ2-2; D unclear. V shed 0 bases and J shed 5 bases, with 5 bases lying between them. CDR3 length: 13 amino acids. Germline assignment: CDR1 SGHRS and CDR2 YFSETQ. In DNA form, the CDR3 reads TGCGCCAGCAGCTTGGGGTGGACCGGGGAGCTGTTTTTT. This encodes CASSLGWTGELFF.

J is TRBJ2-5 and V is TRBV10-3; TRBD2 might be the D (7 bases). The CDR3 runs 14 residues. The V gene lost 6 bases and the J gene lost 5 bases, with 16 bases spanning the gap. The germline V gene has CDR1 ENHRY and CDR2 SYGVKD. The CDR3 region is CAIRGGRGEETQYF. The CDR3 bases are TGTGCCATCAGGGGGGGGCGGGGTGAGGAGACCCAGTACTTC.

A few counts support this clonotype. The gene calls are TRBV10-3 and TRBJ2-7; D may be TRBD2 (5 bases). The CDR3 contains 15 residues. Trimming removed 4 bases from V and 1 base from J, with 14 bases in between. CDR1 is ENHRY, CDR2 SYGVKD, per germline. The CDR3 DNA reads TGTGCCATCAGTGCCCGGGGTGACCCTTCCTACGAGCAGTACTTC. This sequence encodes CAISARGDPSYEQYF.

This clonotype was seen only a few times. The V and J genes are TRBV7-9 and TRBJ2-7, with 10 bases fitting TRBD2. The CDR3 consists of 17 residues. The V segment lost 0 bases and the J segment 0 bases; nucleotides outside the gene matches: 5. Per germline, CDR1 SEHNR and CDR2 FQNEAQ (reference sequence). CDR3 DNA sequence: TGTGCCAGCAGCTTAGCCCTAGCGGGGGTGAGCTCCTACGAGCAGTACTTC. Protein sequence: CASSLALAGVSSYEQYF.

This clonotype appeared a few times. The rearrangement uses TRBV7-2 and TRBJ2-3, with D possibly being TRBD1 or TRBD2 (6 bases each). CDR1 SGHTA and CDR2 FQGNSA come from the germline V gene. There are 16 residues in the CDR3. Trimming pared 5 bases from V and 3 bases from J, leaving 18 bases between. CDR3 coding DNA: TGTGCCAGCAGCCAATGGGGGGCCGTATTAACAGATACGCAGTATTTT. Translated, it gives CASSQWGAVLTDTQYF.

The genes are TRBV6-1 and TRBJ2-3; 7 nucleotides line up with TRBD2. The trim removed 0 bases at V and 3 bases at J, leaving 6 bases unmatched. The CDR3 loop spans 16 amino acids. The germline CDR1 and CDR2 sequences are MNHNS and SASEGT. DNA of the CDR3: TGTGCCAGCAGTGAAGCGGGAGCGGGGATGACAGATACGCAGTATTTT. Translated, it gives CASSEAGAGMTDTQYF.

The chain couples TRBV20-1 to TRBJ2-7, with 12 positions matching TRBD2. Germline V lookup: CDR1 DFQATT, CDR2 SNEGSKA (reference sequence). There are 17 residues in the CDR3. Trimming cost V 0 bases and J 0 bases; bases outside gene matches: 6. The CDR3 sequence is CSARDVRLAGVSYEQYF. CDR3 nucleotide sequence: TGCAGTGCTAGAGATGTGCGACTAGCGGGAGTCTCCTACGAGCAGTACTTC.

V and J are TRBV6-5 and TRBJ1-3; possible D gene TRBD1, 5 bases. The CDR3 length is 17 residues. Germline V lookup: CDR1 MNHEY, CDR2 SVGAGI. Deletions cut 0 bases from V and 2 bases from J, with 14 bases between. CDR3: CASSYSIEAGPGNTIYF. The DNA for the CDR3 is TGTGCCAGCAGTTACTCGATCGAGGCAGGGCCTGGAAACACCATATATTTT.

The chain carries TRBV25-1 and TRBJ1-2; D may be TRBD1 (6 bases). Germline V lookup: CDR1 MGHDK, CDR2 SYGVNS. The CDR3 spans 15 residues. The V and J ends lost 6 bases and 7 bases respectively, with 21 bases between them. The CDR3 loop reads CASSDFGGASVGYTF. In DNA, the CDR3 is TGTGCCAGCAGCGATTTCGGGGGCGCGTCAGTTGGCTACACCTTC.

V usage is TRBV12-3 or TRBV12-4 and J usage is TRBJ2-7; no clear D. The V and J ends lost 6 bases and 2 bases respectively, with 11 bases between them. This CDR3 is 13 amino acids long. The CDR3 region is CASSPLTPYEQYF. CDR3 DNA: TGTGCCAGCAGCCCTCTTACTCCCTACGAGCAGTACTTC.

This clonotype has just a few counts. CDR3 sequence (DNA): TGTGCCAGCAGTTACTCGACTGAAGAGACCCAGTACTTC. Translating it yields CASSYSTEETQYF. The V gene is TRBV6-2 or TRBV6-3, the J gene TRBJ2-5; D is undetermined. V was pared by 0 bases and J by 3 bases, with 5 bases between. The CDR3 runs to 13 residues. Germline CDR1 and CDR2: MNHEY and SVGEGT.

This clonotype was found a few times. The V call is TRBV15, the J call TRBJ2-1; 8 bases match TRBD1. Germline trimming cut 1 base from V and 5 bases from J; bases unmatched to any gene: 4. Germline values: CDR1 LNHNV, CDR2 YYDKDF (reference sequence). The length of the CDR3 is 15 residues. The CDR3 region is CATSRGTGWDNEQFF. DNA of the CDR3: TGTGCCACCAGCAGAGGGACAGGGTGGGACAATGAGCAGTTCTTC.

The chain links TRBV7-2 to TRBJ2-3; D is perhaps TRBD2 (5 bases). From germline, CDR1 is SGHTA and CDR2 FQGNSA. The CDR3 runs to 16 residues. V dropped 1 base and J dropped 3 bases, with 14 bases sitting between them. The CDR3 region is CASSLVPGMLTDTQYF. DNA of the CDR3: TGTGCCAGCAGCTTAGTACCCGGGATGTTAACAGATACGCAGTATTTT.

This clonotype came up many times. This CDR3 reads CASSYDRGGEQFF. CDR3 coding DNA: TGTGCCAGCAGTTACGACAGGGGTGGAGAGCAGTTCTTC. The chain has TRBV6-2 or TRBV6-3 and TRBJ2-1, with TRBD1 identical over 8 bases. Germline values: CDR1 MNHEY, CDR2 SVGEGT. V was pared by 2 bases and J by 10 bases, with 4 bases of the junction left unmatched. The CDR3 sequence is 13 residues long.